This T cell receptor (beta chain) is from a study of cytomegalovirus exposure and HLA in healthy donors. General study findings and limits: It was 160 or so TCR beta chains that were listed as cytomegalovirus-associated.

Notes on this clone: What it binds is unknown.

Method: immunoSEQ multiplex PCR; TCRdb's copy keeps in-frame clones and lacks some. The sample has approximately 160,000 clones, about 89% seen once. In germline, CDR1 is SGHAT, CDR2 FQNNGV. Between the trimmed V and J ends, which lost 4 bases and 6 bases, there was a span of 16 bases. This CDR3 contains 15 residues. The sequencing sample was made of PBMCs. This receptor was obtained from a woman aged 18-29 years in good health and CMV-seropositive. The chain is built from TRBV11-2 and TRBJ1-5; D is perhaps TRBD1 (5 bases). The CDR3 DNA sequence: TGTGCCAGCAGCTCCGGCGGGGGTTTTGGTCAGCCCCAGCATTTT. This codes for CASSSGGGFGQPQHF.